This is a list of T cell receptor beta chains from one sample in a study of blood T cell repertoires in COVID-19. Sequencing used immunoSEQ multiplex PCR; TCRdb keeps in-frame clones, though not all of them. Of about 52,000 clones listed, around 83% are singletons. Sequenced input: peripheral blood. The receptors here all came from a man between 65 and 85 years old with active COVID-19. CDR3s leave out the opening cysteine and the closing phenylalanine or tryptophan. The order of the fields is J gene, V gene, clone size, CDR3 protein. The size of a clone is reported for some rows only, either as once, few or many, or as a class for expanded clones.

>TRBJ1-5|TRBV27|.
ASSLTAYSNQPQH
>TRBJ2-3|TRBV12-3/TRBV12-4|.
ASSSNADTQY
>TRBJ1-1|TRBV5-4|once
ASSIPTGGVGTEAF
>TRBJ2-7|TRBV2|.
ASKAGLSYEQY
>TRBJ1-6|TRBV7-2|.
ASTEGYNSPLH
>TRBJ1-1|TRBV27|.
ASSHIPRGLGGDTEAF
>TRBJ2-1|TRBV15|.
ATAGAGQMSYNEQF
>TRBJ2-7|TRBV27|.
ASSEIRGEQY
>TRBJ2-7|TRBV18|few
ASSRSQGNWEQY
>TRBJ1-1|TRBV5-5|.
ASSITGGRLNTEAF
>TRBJ2-2|TRBV5-5|few
ASSLATGTITGELF
>TRBJ2-1|TRBV29-1|.
SVTGDRYNEQF
>TRBJ1-5|TRBV5-8|.
ASSLETVNQPQH
>TRBJ2-2|TRBV9|.
ASSPSQRGSGELF